The source of this T cell receptor (beta chain) is a study of Tregs in tolerant kidney transplant recipients. This clone was detected only once. Antigen: not known. The repertoire was sequenced with immunoSEQ multiplex PCR; TCRdb's copy has only in-frame clones and lacks some. The data show 80,000 or so clones, about 91% seen once. From germline, CDR1 is LNHNV and CDR2 YYDKDF (reference sequence). The length of the CDR3 is 18 residues. Trimming cost V 0 bases and J 5 bases; bases outside gene matches: 10. Recipients received nonmyeloablative bone marrow transplants from related graft donors, with transient mixed chimerism. Study-wide findings and caveats: Some patients' samples used different primers over time, so nucleotide sequences weren't comparable.

The sample was CD4+ T cells from blood (PBMCs), taken 24 months after the transplant. The source of this sequence is a human patient who received a combined kidney and bone marrow transplant. The graft donor may have given rise to some T cells. The J gene is TRBJ2-3, the V gene TRBV15; 11 positions match TRBD2. Written as DNA, the CDR3 is TGTGCCACCAGCAGAGACTTACTTAGCGGGAGGGCCAAAGATACGCAGTATTTT. Protein product: CATSRDLLSGRAKDTQYF.